Only a few counts were recorded for the clone carrying this TCR beta chain. Its antigen remains unidentified. Construction of the TCRbeta library involved unique molecular identifiers. TCRdb called the PCR reads again in MiXCR, with one record for every CDR3 protein. The sample gives 280,000 or so distinct CDR3 sequences, approximately 10% of which show up once; 20% to 25% is in the top ten. The CDR3 runs to 13 residues. V lost 4 bases and J lost 1, with 7 bases in between. CDR1 is MNHEY and CDR2 is SVGAGI in the germline V gene. This specimen comes from a study of T-cell reconstitution after alpha-beta-depleted transplantation in children. Study-wide results and caveats: Where alpha-beta T cells came from about two months after transplant was reportedly several hundred expanded graft clones. The authors attributed T-cell counts and diversity one year after transplant mostly to newly produced T cells. Surviving recipient T cells and thymic progenitors accounted for the high day-60 TCRbeta diversity observed in some patients.

The V call is TRBV6-5, the J call TRBJ1-1; D gene unclear. The specimen comprised peripheral blood, sampled 180 days after TCRalphabeta/CD19-depleted stem cell transplant. This receptor was taken from a male patient under 10 years old who had a stem cell transplant for chronic granulomatous disease, so the T cells may come from the graft donor. The CDR3 sequence: CASSWRENTEAFF. As DNA, the CDR3 is TGTGCCAGCAGTTGGAGAGAGAACACTGAAGCTTTCTTT.